The 19 T cell receptor beta chains below come from one sample, sequenced in a study of T cell changes during pregnancy in multiple sclerosis. Sequencing used immunoSEQ multiplex PCR; TCRdb keeps in-frame clones, though not all of them. The table shows about 70,000 clones, with roughly 91% occurring only once. Sequencing was performed on CD4+ T cells from peripheral blood mononuclear cells, taken after pregnancy. These receptors were taken from a female donor with multiple sclerosis, enrolled in a pregnancy study.

This clone was seen a single time. The gene calls are TRBV11-2 and TRBJ1-2; 7 bases align to TRBD1. CDR1 and CDR2 from the germline V gene are SGHAT and FQNNGV. This CDR3 spans 14 amino acids. V was pared by 6 bases and J by 2 bases, with 6 bases of the junction left unmatched. As DNA, the CDR3 is TGTGCCAGCAGACATAAACAGGGGAACTATGGCTACACCTTC. This translates into CASRHKQGNYGYTF.

The J gene is TRBJ1-1, the V gene TRBV6-1; D remains unclear. The CDR3 has 13 amino acids. In germline, CDR1 is MNHNS, CDR2 SASEGT. Between the trimmed V and J ends, which lost 6 bases and 1 base, there was a span of 9 bases. CDR3 DNA: TGTGCCAGCAGCGTGGAGGGGAACACTGAAGCTTTCTTT. Translating it yields CASSVEGNTEAFF.

The CDR3 reads CATSRDLEVYGYTF. The CDR3 nucleotides read TGTGCCACCAGCAGAGATCTGGAGGTCTATGGCTACACCTTC. V usage is TRBV15 and J usage is TRBJ1-2; no clear D. The V gene's germline CDR1 is LNHNV and CDR2 YYDKDF (reference sequence). V was trimmed by 0 bases and J by 4 bases, leaving 9 bases between them. The CDR3 has 14 amino acids.

This chain connects TRBV28 to TRBJ2-7; D is possibly TRBD1 (6 bases). Germline CDR1 MDHEN, CDR2 SYDVKM. There are 11 residues in the CDR3. V shed 10 bases and J shed 6 bases, with 13 bases lying between them. As DNA, the CDR3 is TGTGCCACCAGAGGGACACCCGAGCAGTACTTC. This codes for CATRGTPEQYF.

The rearrangement joins TRBV18 to TRBJ2-1; D is unclear. This CDR3 has 14 residues. Germline lookup yields CDR1 KGHSH and CDR2 LQKENI. V was trimmed by 2 bases and J by 0 bases, leaving 5 bases between them. The DNA of the CDR3 is TGTGCCAGCTCACCAGATAGCTCCTACAATGAGCAGTTCTTC. Translation gives CASSPDSSYNEQFF.

This chain joins TRBV5-1 and TRBJ2-7; TRBD1 matches at 7 bases. This CDR3 spans 15 amino acids. Germline loops: CDR1 SGHRS, CDR2 YFSETQ. Unmatched junction bases numbered 14, after V lost 5 bases and J lost 6 bases. CDR3 bases: TGCGCCAGCAGTGAGGTGGGGACAGCGGCCTCCGAGCAGTACTTC. It codes for CASSEVGTAASEQYF. The full variable domain, with the rest looked up from reference TRBV5-1 and TRBJ2-7, is KAGVTQTPRYLIKTRGQQVTLSCSPISGHRSVSWYQQTPGQGLQFLFEYFSETQRNKGNFPGRFSGRQFSNSRSEMNVSTLELGDSALYLCASSEVGTAASEQYFGPGTRLTVT.

V is TRBV2 and J is TRBJ1-1; 7 nucleotides agree with TRBD1. Germline trimming cut 4 bases from V and 2 bases from J; bases unmatched to any gene: 10. CDR3 length equals 16 residues. Germline V gene lookup returns CDR1 SNHLY and CDR2 FYNNEI. The CDR3 sequence: CASSGSPGTANTEAFF. For the CDR3, the DNA is TGTGCCAGCAGTGGTAGCCCCGGGACAGCAAACACTGAAGCTTTCTTT.

V usage is TRBV5-1 and J usage is TRBJ1-1; unclear D gene. With 4 bases removed from V and 4 bases from J, the gap between germline ends came to 26 bases. The CDR3 sequence is 18 residues long. Germline values: CDR1 SGHRS, CDR2 YFSETQ. This CDR3 reads CASSLVSTRESPGTEAFF. In DNA form, the CDR3 reads TGCGCCAGCAGCCTAGTCAGTACCCGGGAGTCCCCGGGCACTGAAGCTTTCTTT.

This clone has a handful of counts. V and J are TRBV9 and TRBJ1-5; TRBD1 matches at 9 bases. The CDR3 is 13 residues long. Germline CDR1 and CDR2: SGDLS and YYNGEE. V shed 4 bases, J shed 5 bases, and the junction held 1 base outside the gene matches. The CDR3 region has the DNA TGTGCCAGCAGCAGGGACAGGGATCAGCCCCAGCATTTT. It yields the protein CASSRDRDQPQHF.

The chain joins TRBV5-1 to TRBJ2-3; D unresolved. The CDR3 totals 15 residues. Germline CDR1 SGHRS, CDR2 YFSETQ. Trimming cost V 4 bases and J 1 base, with 13 bases left between them. The CDR3 bases are TGCGCCAGCAGCGCCGGCGGATACCGCACAGATACGCAGTATTTT. This sequence encodes CASSAGGYRTDTQYF.

CDR3 region: CASSLVAGVTDTQYF. The CDR3 nucleotides are TGCGCCAGCAGCTTGGTTGCGGGAGTAACAGATACGCAGTATTTT. The rearrangement uses TRBV5-1 and TRBJ2-3, with 7 bases fitting TRBD2. This CDR3 spans 15 amino acids. With 0 bases clipped from V and 3 bases from J, the junction kept 4 bases outside the gene matches. CDR1 is SGHRS and CDR2 is YFSETQ in the germline V gene.

This chain links TRBV28 with TRBJ2-2; tentative D call: TRBD2 (5 bases). Looked up from germline, CDR1 is MDHEN and CDR2 is SYDVKM. The CDR3 consists of 15 residues. V dropped 6 bases and J dropped 0 bases, with 11 bases sitting between them. The CDR3 protein is CASRSDGTNTGELFF. The CDR3 DNA reads TGTGCCAGCAGATCCGACGGGACGAACACCGGGGAGCTGTTTTTT. Together with reference TRBV28 and TRBJ2-2, the CDR3 gives the full variable domain: DVKVTQSSRYLVKRTGEKVFLECVQDMDHENMFWYRQDPGLGLRLIYFSYDVKMKEKGDIPEGYSVSREKKERFSLILESASTNQTSMYLCASRSDGTNTGELFFGEGSRLTVL.

This CDR3 is CASSLVTAGQGPYEQYF. In DNA, the CDR3 is TGTGCCAGCAGCTTAGTCACCGCGGGACAGGGGCCCTACGAGCAGTACTTC. The rearrangement joins TRBV7-9 to TRBJ2-7; 10 bases match TRBD1. Trimming cost V 1 base and J 2 bases; bases outside gene matches: 8. Per the germline V gene, CDR1 is SEHNR and CDR2 is FQNEAQ (reference sequence). This CDR3 has 17 amino acids.

This clone was seen more than once but under ten times. J is TRBJ2-7 and V is TRBV27; 8 positions match TRBD1. From germline, CDR1 is MNHEY and CDR2 SMNVEV (reference sequence). Trimming cost V 3 bases and J 5 bases; bases outside gene matches: 3. The CDR3 is made up of 13 amino acids. CDR3 loop: CASSLLDRDEQYF. The CDR3 nucleotides read TGTGCCAGCAGTTTGTTGGACAGGGACGAGCAGTACTTC.

Only one count was recorded for this clone. J is TRBJ1-1 and V is TRBV7-9; TRBD1 might be the D (6 bases). This CDR3 comprises 13 residues. The V and J ends lost 1 base and 10 bases respectively, with 13 bases between them. CDR1 and CDR2 (germline): SEHNR, FQNEAQ (reference sequence). CDR3 loop: CASSLVTGSSAFF. As DNA, the CDR3 is TGTGCCAGCAGCTTAGTAACAGGGAGCTCAGCTTTCTTT.

The chain couples TRBV5-6 to TRBJ1-4; weak D call: TRBD1 (5 bases). The CDR3 has 15 residues. From germline, CDR1 is SGHDT and CDR2 YYEEEE. V was trimmed by 3 bases and J by 8 bases, leaving 17 bases between them. The CDR3: CASSSTRDVGEKLFF. CDR3 DNA sequence: TGTGCCAGCAGCTCAACGCGGGACGTGGGGGAAAAACTGTTTTTT.

This sequence joins TRBV7-2 and TRBJ1-2; perhaps TRBD1 as D (5 bases). Between the trimmed V and J ends, which lost 1 base and 4 bases, there was a span of 19 bases. Germline loops: CDR1 SGHTA, CDR2 FQGNSA. This CDR3 comprises 17 residues. The CDR3 spells CASSLGAGPGFGYGYTF. The CDR3 DNA reads as TGTGCCAGCAGCTTAGGTGCGGGGCCAGGGTTTGGCTATGGCTACACCTTC.

CDR3 DNA: TGTGCCAGTAGTACGCCGACTAGCGGGGGAGTCACAGATACGCAGTATTTT. As protein: CASSTPTSGGVTDTQYF. The chain recombines TRBV19 with TRBJ2-3, with 12 bases aligning to TRBD2. The V segment lost 4 bases and the J segment 2 bases; nucleotides outside the gene matches: 7. The V gene's germline CDR1 is LNHDA and CDR2 SQIVND (reference sequence). The length of the CDR3 is 17 residues.

This clone was detected once. This chain links TRBV9 with TRBJ2-1; possible D gene TRBD1, 6 bases. V was trimmed by 4 bases and J by 1 base, leaving 18 bases between them. CDR1 SGDLS and CDR2 YYNGEE come from the germline V gene. The CDR3 extends over 17 amino acids. DNA for the CDR3: TGTGCCAGCAGCACCTCCGGGATCAGGGGATCCTACAATGAGCAGTTCTTC. Translated: CASSTSGIRGSYNEQFF.